This T cell receptor beta chain was sequenced for a study of T cell repertoires in aging, cancer and after chemotherapy. Study-level background: The whole study produced a dataset of millions of TCR reads. General study findings and limits: Untreated cancer patients had significantly lower blood TCR diversity than age-matched healthy donors. Healthy donors lost TCR diversity with age mainly through richness, cancer patients through richness and evenness. In each cancer cohort, median generation probability increased across chemotherapy, suggesting thymic output rebounded.

This clonotype was seen more than once but under ten times. Its specificity is unknown. Peripheral blood genomic DNA, not sorted cells or RNA, was the template. TRB rearrangements spanning V, D and J were amplified using mixed TRB-A/B primers. TCRdb reprocessed the multiplex PCR reads via MiXCR and lists one record per CDR3 protein. The repertoire holds about 13,000 distinct CDR3 sequences, with roughly a quarter as singletons. V lost 3 bases and J 0 bases, leaving 9 bases between the germline ends. The CDR3 sequence is 15 residues long. Germline CDR1 and CDR2: ENHRY and SYGVKD. The V call is TRBV10-3, the J call TRBJ1-5; D perhaps matches TRBD1 (5 bases). The clonotype comes from a human donor with a blood cancer. What was sequenced was blood. The CDR3 nucleotides are TGTGCCATCAGTGACATGGACATTAGCAATCAGCCCCAGCATTTT. It codes for CAISDMDISNQPQHF.